The rows below give T cell receptor beta chains drawn from one sample of a study of blood T cell repertoires in COVID-19. This table comes from immunoSEQ multiplex PCR, and its TCRdb copy is limited to in-frame clones, with some not included. The top ten hold about 5.2% of the sample, which has 85,000 to 95,000 clones, 80% to 90% seen once. Sequencing was done on a sample of peripheral blood. The source is a woman aged 80 or over with active COVID-19. Both conserved end residues are part of each CDR3. The D gene is left open where the match is weak. Clone size is given for some rows only: seen once, a few or many times, or a class if the clone is expanded.

J gene: TRBJ1-2
V gene: TRBV7-2
D gene: TRBD1
clone size: -
CDR3 protein: CASSSPKGTANYGYTF
CDR3 DNA: TGTGCCAGCAGCTCCCCGAAGGGGACAGCTAACTATGGCTACACCTTC

J gene: TRBJ1-5
V gene: TRBV7-2
D gene: -
clone size: -
CDR3 protein: CASSLALRTPQHF
CDR3 DNA: TGTGCCAGCAGCTTAGCGCTACGAACGCCCCAGCATTTT

J gene: TRBJ1-6
V gene: TRBV7-2
D gene: -
clone size: -
CDR3 protein: CASSQDSSYNSPLHF
CDR3 DNA: TGTGCCAGCAGCCAGGACAGCTCCTATAATTCACCCCTCCACTTT

J gene: TRBJ2-7
V gene: TRBV7-6
D gene: TRBD1
clone size: -
CDR3 protein: CASSRLGQGAREQYF
CDR3 DNA: TGTGCCAGCAGCCGATTAGGACAGGGGGCCCGAGAGCAGTACTTC

J gene: TRBJ2-1
V gene: TRBV29-1
D gene: -
clone size: -
CDR3 protein: CSVEWQGRRYNEQFF
CDR3 DNA: TGCAGCGTTGAATGGCAGGGCCGGCGGTACAATGAGCAGTTCTTC

J gene: TRBJ2-6
V gene: TRBV14
D gene: -
clone size: once
CDR3 protein: CASSLLPANVLTF
CDR3 DNA: TGTGCCAGCAGCCTTCTTCCGGCCAACGTCCTGACTTTC

J gene: TRBJ2-5
V gene: TRBV29-1
D gene: -
clone size: -
CDR3 protein: CSARWDSGGGTQYF
CDR3 DNA: TGCAGCGCCCGGTGGGACAGCGGAGGGGGGACCCAGTACTTC

J gene: TRBJ1-1
V gene: TRBV7-9
D gene: -
clone size: -
CDR3 protein: CASSLPGRGTEAFF
CDR3 DNA: TGTGCCAGCAGCCTGCCAGGGAGGGGAACTGAAGCTTTCTTT

J gene: TRBJ1-3
V gene: TRBV6-5
D gene: -
clone size: once
CDR3 protein: CASSYTEASGNTIYF
CDR3 DNA: TGTGCCAGCAGCTATACCGAGGCCTCTGGAAACACCATATATTTT

J gene: TRBJ2-3
V gene: TRBV28
D gene: TRBD2
clone size: -
CDR3 protein: CASSIAGGLSDTQYF
CDR3 DNA: TGTGCCAGCAGTATAGCGGGAGGGCTCTCAGATACGCAGTATTTT

J gene: TRBJ2-7
V gene: TRBV2
D gene: TRBD2
clone size: -
CDR3 protein: CASSGTSGSYEQYF
CDR3 DNA: TGTGCCAGCAGTGGGACTAGCGGGAGTTACGAGCAGTACTTC

J gene: TRBJ2-7
V gene: TRBV3-1/TRBV3-2
D gene: -
clone size: -
CDR3 protein: CASSPRGALGDEQYF
CDR3 DNA: TGTGCCAGCAGCCCCAGGGGAGCCCTAGGGGACGAGCAGTACTTC

J gene: TRBJ1-3
V gene: TRBV2
D gene: TRBD1
clone size: -
CDR3 protein: CASRSGTGAGNTIYF
CDR3 DNA: TGTGCCAGCAGATCTGGGACAGGCGCTGGAAACACCATATATTTT

J gene: TRBJ2-7
V gene: TRBV5-4
D gene: TRBD1
clone size: once
CDR3 protein: CAISGTGVHEQYF
CDR3 DNA: TGTGCCATTTCCGGGACAGGGGTCCACGAGCAGTACTTC

J gene: TRBJ2-7
V gene: TRBV7-2
D gene: TRBD2
clone size: -
CDR3 protein: CASSLERGASYEQYF
CDR3 DNA: TGTGCCAGCAGCTTAGAGCGGGGGGCGAGCTACGAGCAGTACTTC

J gene: TRBJ2-1
V gene: TRBV6-2/TRBV6-3
D gene: -
clone size: few
CDR3 protein: CASSLSQGNEQFF
CDR3 DNA: TGTGCCAGCAGCCTAAGTCAGGGCAATGAGCAGTTCTTC